This T cell receptor (beta chain) was sequenced during a study of post-analysis software for immune sequencing data. Study-level background: Disease trajectories encompassed relapsing-remitting, secondary progressive and progressive-relapsing multiple sclerosis. Notes on the study in general: F measure showed strong co-clustering of same-batch samples. The study found significantly lower normalized Chao1 diversity in multiple sclerosis patients than in controls. Patients had higher frequencies than controls of roughly 5 TRBV segments, including TRBV5-6, TRBV5-1 and TRBV20-1.

Carried by the TCR beta cDNA libraries were unique molecular identifiers. The authors obtained some 500,000 cDNA molecules from roughly 1 to 10 million T cells. Using its own MiXCR run on the PCR reads, TCRdb lists one record per CDR3 protein. The sample consists of around 770,000 distinct CDR3 sequences, 40% to 55% of them appearing once. The CDR3 consists of 13 residues. In germline, CDR1 is SQVTM, CDR2 ANQGSEA. Trimming removed 2 bases at V and 10 bases at J, with 15 bases between. This clonotype came up a few times. Its antigen is still unknown. Sequenced: blood. The clonotype was recovered from a girl aged 10 to 17 with multiple sclerosis. The chain is built from TRBV29-1 and TRBJ2-1; D might be TRBD1 (5 bases). CDR3 sequence (DNA): TGCAGCGTTGAACCGGTCATGGCAGGGGAGCAGTTCTTC. This encodes CSVEPVMAGEQFF.